These 6 T cell receptor beta chains came from one sample sequenced in a study of blood T cells in healthy people across ages. Primers used in a second PCR of roughly 7 to 11 cycles were a sample-barcoded 5' primer and a J-beta primer mix. Each CDR3 protein gets one entry after TCRdb re-called the 5' RACE reads with MiXCR. The profile shows roughly 1.9 million distinct CDR3 sequences, roughly two fifths of them singletons. The specimen was blood. These receptors were collected from a human donor in good health.

The chain has TRBV9 and TRBJ2-5; D may be TRBD1 or TRBD2 (6 bases each). Trimming removed 4 bases at V and 2 bases at J, with 15 bases between. CDR1 SGDLS and CDR2 YYNGEE come from the germline V gene. The CDR3 is made up of 15 amino acids. In DNA, the CDR3 is TGTGCCAGCAGCCGTGACAGGACTACTCAAGAGACCCAGTACTTC. Translated: CASSRDRTTQETQYF.

V and J are TRBV20-1 and TRBJ2-7, with D possibly being TRBD2 (6 bases). The length of the CDR3 is 13 residues. CDR1 and CDR2 (germline): DFQATT, SNEGSKA (reference sequence). V was cut by 3 bases and J by 4 bases, with 13 bases left in between. CDR3: CSARKQAGYEQYF. In DNA form, the CDR3 reads TGCAGTGCTAGGAAACAGGCGGGGTACGAGCAGTACTTC.

This clonotype was recorded a few times. The CDR3 sequence: CAWSGGVRTEAFF. CDR3 nucleotides: TGTGCCTGGAGTGGGGGGGTACGGACTGAAGCTTTCTTT. The V and J genes are TRBV30 and TRBJ1-1, with D possibly TRBD1 on 5 matching bases. The CDR3 runs 13 residues. Trimming took off 1 base at V and 5 bases at J, with 11 bases between the two ends. Looked up from germline, CDR1 is GTSNPN and CDR2 is SVGIG (reference sequence).

This clonotype was found a few times. This rearrangement joins TRBV29-1 to TRBJ2-5, with 7 nucleotides matching TRBD2. The CDR3 is made up of 13 amino acids. CDR1 is SQVTM, CDR2 ANQGSEA, per germline. V dropped 3 bases and J dropped 5; count of bases not matched to a gene: 6. The CDR3: CSVDGGYRETQYF. For the CDR3, the DNA is TGCAGCGTTGACGGGGGGTATCGGGAGACCCAGTACTTC.

In this sample, this clonotype turned up many times. The V and J genes are TRBV29-1 and TRBJ2-7, with 8 bases lining up with TRBD1. Trimming took 1 base from V and 2 from J; bases not matched to a gene: 10. This CDR3 spans 16 amino acids. Germline values: CDR1 SQVTM, CDR2 ANQGSEA. The CDR3 protein is CSVEGAGTGFPYEQYF. For the CDR3, the DNA is TGCAGCGTTGAAGGGGCCGGGACAGGCTTCCCCTACGAGCAGTACTTC.

The genes are TRBV12-3 or TRBV12-4 and TRBJ1-1, with D perhaps TRBD1 (6 bases). V was trimmed by 7 bases and J by 1 base, leaving 13 bases between them. The CDR3 is 14 residues long. CDR3 sequence (DNA): TGTGCCAGCACCTTAGGGGGGCCGAACACTGAAGCTTTCTTT. This codes for CASTLGGPNTEAFF.